The clone carrying this T cell receptor (beta chain) was observed a handful of times. Its specificity is not known. Assay: immunoSEQ multiplex PCR; the TCRdb copy retains only in-frame clones and omits some. The table has about 110,000 clones, more than 75% seen once. The data were taken from a study of T cell responses to AZD1222 COVID-19 vaccine. The CDR3 runs 14 residues. Germline V CDR1 and CDR2: MNHNS, SASEGT. V shed 2 bases and J shed 8 bases, with 12 bases lying between them. General study results and limits: Most donors were white British and more were female, and clonal diversity was possibly underestimated. Only six or seven AZD1222 recipients tested seropositive at baseline. Dominant CD4 TCR responses targeted spike regions 160-218 and 743-854.

The source of this sequence is an adult who received the AZD1222 COVID-19 vaccine. The rearrangement joins TRBV6-1 to TRBJ1-4; no reliable D call. Sequences were derived from peripheral blood, sampled 28 days after the second AZD1222 dose. The CDR3 loop reads CASSEQARAEKLFF. As DNA, the CDR3 is TGTGCCAGCAGTGAACAGGCACGGGCGGAAAAACTGTTTTTT.